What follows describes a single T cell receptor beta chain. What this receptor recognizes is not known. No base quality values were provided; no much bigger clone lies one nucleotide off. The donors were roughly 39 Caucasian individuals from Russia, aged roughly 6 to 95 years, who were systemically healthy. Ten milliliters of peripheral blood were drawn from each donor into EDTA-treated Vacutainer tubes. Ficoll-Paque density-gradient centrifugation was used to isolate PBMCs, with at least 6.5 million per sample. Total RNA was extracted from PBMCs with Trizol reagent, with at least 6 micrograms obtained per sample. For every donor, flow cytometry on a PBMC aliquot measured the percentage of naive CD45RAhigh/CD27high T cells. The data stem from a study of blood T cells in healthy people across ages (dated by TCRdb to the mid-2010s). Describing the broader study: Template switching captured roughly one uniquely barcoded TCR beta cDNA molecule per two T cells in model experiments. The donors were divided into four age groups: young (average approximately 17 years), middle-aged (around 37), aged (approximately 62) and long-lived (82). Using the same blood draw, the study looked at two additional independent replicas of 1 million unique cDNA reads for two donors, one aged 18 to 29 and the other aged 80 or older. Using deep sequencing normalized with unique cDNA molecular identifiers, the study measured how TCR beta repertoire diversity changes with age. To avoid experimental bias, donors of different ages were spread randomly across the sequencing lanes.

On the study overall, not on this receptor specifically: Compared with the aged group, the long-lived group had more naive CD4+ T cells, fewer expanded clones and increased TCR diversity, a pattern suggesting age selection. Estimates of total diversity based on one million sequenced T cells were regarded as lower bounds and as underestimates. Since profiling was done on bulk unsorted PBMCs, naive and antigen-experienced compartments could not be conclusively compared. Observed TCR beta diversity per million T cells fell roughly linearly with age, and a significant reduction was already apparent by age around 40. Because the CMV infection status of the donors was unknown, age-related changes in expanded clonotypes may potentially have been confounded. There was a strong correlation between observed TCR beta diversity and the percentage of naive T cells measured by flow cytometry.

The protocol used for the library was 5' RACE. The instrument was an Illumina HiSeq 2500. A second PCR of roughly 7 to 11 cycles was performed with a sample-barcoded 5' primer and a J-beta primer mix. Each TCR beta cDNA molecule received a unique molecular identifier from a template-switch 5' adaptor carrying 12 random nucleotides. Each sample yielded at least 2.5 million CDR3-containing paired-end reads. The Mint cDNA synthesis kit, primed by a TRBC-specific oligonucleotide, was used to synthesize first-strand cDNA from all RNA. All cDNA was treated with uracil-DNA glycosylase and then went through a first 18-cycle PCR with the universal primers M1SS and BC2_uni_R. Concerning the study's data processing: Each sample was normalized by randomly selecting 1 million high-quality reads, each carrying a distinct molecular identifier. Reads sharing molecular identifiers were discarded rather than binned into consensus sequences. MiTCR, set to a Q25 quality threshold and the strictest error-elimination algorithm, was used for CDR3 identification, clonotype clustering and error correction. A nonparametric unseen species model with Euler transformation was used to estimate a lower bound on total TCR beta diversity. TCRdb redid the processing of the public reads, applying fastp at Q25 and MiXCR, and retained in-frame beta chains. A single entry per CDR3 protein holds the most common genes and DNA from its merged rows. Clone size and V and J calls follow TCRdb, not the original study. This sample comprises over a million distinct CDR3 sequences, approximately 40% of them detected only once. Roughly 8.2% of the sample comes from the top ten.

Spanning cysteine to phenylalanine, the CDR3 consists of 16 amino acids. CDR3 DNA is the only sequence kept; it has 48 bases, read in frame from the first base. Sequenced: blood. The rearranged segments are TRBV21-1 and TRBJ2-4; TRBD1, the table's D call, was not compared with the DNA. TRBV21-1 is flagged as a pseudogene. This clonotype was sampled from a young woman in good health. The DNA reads TGTGCCAGCAGCGCCACGCCGGGACGAGGTTTAAACATTCAGTACTTC. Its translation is CASSATPGRGLNIQYF.